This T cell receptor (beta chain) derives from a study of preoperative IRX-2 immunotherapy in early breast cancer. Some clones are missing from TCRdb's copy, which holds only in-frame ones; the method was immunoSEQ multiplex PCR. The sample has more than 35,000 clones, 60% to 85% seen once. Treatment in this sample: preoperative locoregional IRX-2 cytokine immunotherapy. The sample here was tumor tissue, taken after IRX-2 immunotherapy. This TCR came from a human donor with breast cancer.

CDR3 protein: CASSYSLISYNEQFF. For the CDR3, the DNA is TGTGCCAGCAGTTACTCTCTTATCTCCTACAATGAGCAGTTCTTC. This rearrangement joins TRBV6-8 to TRBJ2-1, with D uncertain. CDR1 and CDR2 from the germline V gene are MNHGY and SAAAGT. The germline V and J ends were trimmed by 0 bases and 0 bases, with 6 bases remaining between them. The CDR3 is 15 amino acids.